This T cell receptor (beta chain) was identified in a study of T-cell reconstitution after alpha-beta-depleted transplantation in children. Preparation of the TCRbeta library used unique molecular identifiers. TCRdb re-analysed the PCR reads in MiXCR, keeping a single row per CDR3 protein. The sample lists about 1,000,000 distinct CDR3 sequences; roughly 31% were seen once. Study-level points and caveats: Some patients showed high day-60 TCRbeta diversity, which derived from surviving recipient T cells and thymic progenitors. Alpha-beta T cells about two months after transplant reportedly derived from several hundred expanded graft clones. The main origin of T-cell counts and diversity one year after transplant was newly produced T cells.

A note on this clonotype: Its matching antigen is unknown.

This clonotype originated in a boy younger than two who had a stem cell transplant for SCID, so the T cells may come from the graft donor. The sequences come from PBMCs, mostly from graft donor cells, collected 360 days after TCRalphabeta/CD19-depleted stem cell transplant.

The CDR3 bases are TGTGCCAGCTCACCGGTCTCTGGGGCCAACGTCCTGACTTTC. Amino acids: CASSPVSGANVLTF. This chain joins TRBV18 and TRBJ2-6; D uncertain. The CDR3 totals 14 residues. The ends were cut back, 3 bases at V and 0 bases at J, with 3 bases in the middle. Looked up from germline, CDR1 is KGHSH and CDR2 is LQKENI. The variable domain in full, with the rest retrieved from reference TRBV18 and TRBJ2-6, is NAGVMQNPRHLVRRRGQEARLRCSPMKGHSHVYWYRQLPEEGLKFMVYLQKENIIDESGMPKERFSAEFPKEGPSILRIQQVVRGDSAAYFCASSPVSGANVLTFGAGSRLTVL.